Each of the 8 T cell receptor beta chains below was sequenced from the same sample in a study of T cells in Graves' hyperthyroidism and ophthalmopathy. Amplified TCR beta CDR3 regions derived from RNA transcripts. With the HTBI primer set, the TCR CDR3 went through a first round of RT-PCR. Via MiXCR, TCRdb re-called the multiplex PCR reads, giving one row per CDR3 protein. Here the sample spans hundreds of thousands of distinct CDR3 sequences, about 15% being singletons. Sequencing was done on a sample of blood. The source of these receptors is a woman in her twenties or thirties with Graves' hyperthyroidism.

This clonotype was picked up a small number of times. The J gene is TRBJ2-1, the V gene TRBV6-1, with 11 bases fitting TRBD2. The CDR3 runs 15 residues. The V gene's germline CDR1 is MNHNS and CDR2 SASEGT. The J segment lost 4 bases and the V segment lost 6 bases, leaving 5 bases of the junction unmatched. This CDR3 reads CASSRTSGQYNEQFF. As DNA, the CDR3 is TGTGCCAGCAGCCGGACTAGCGGGCAGTACAATGAGCAGTTCTTC.

This clonotype was picked up many times. J is TRBJ2-1 and V is TRBV12-5; D remains unclear. V lost 5 bases to trimming and J lost 6 bases, with 11 bases between them. This CDR3 contains 13 residues. Per germline, CDR1 LGHNT and CDR2 FRNRAP. The CDR3 here is CASGLGIPNEQFF. CDR3 sequence (DNA): TGTGCTAGTGGTCTTGGGATCCCCAATGAGCAGTTCTTC.

This clonotype was observed many times. The chain couples TRBV2 to TRBJ1-3; maybe TRBD1 (6 bases). V lost 4 bases to trimming and J lost 4 bases, with 8 bases between them. Germline lookup yields CDR1 SNHLY and CDR2 FYNNEI. CDR3 length: 13 residues. The CDR3, as DNA: TGTGCCAGCAGTGCCGGACAGGGAAACACCATATATTTT. Translating it yields CASSAGQGNTIYF.

This clonotype appeared many times. The chain links TRBV18 to TRBJ2-7; TRBD1 matches at 7 bases. Trimming took 4 bases from V and 2 from J; bases not matched to a gene: 5. CDR1 is KGHSH and CDR2 is LQKENI in the germline V gene. This CDR3 has 14 amino acids. DNA for the CDR3: TGTGCCAGCTCACACTCCGACAGGGCCTACGAGCAGTACTTC. Translation: CASSHSDRAYEQYF. Full variable domain (rest looked up from reference TRBV18 and TRBJ2-7): NAGVMQNPRHLVRRRGQEARLRCSPMKGHSHVYWYRQLPEEGLKFMVYLQKENIIDESGMPKERFSAEFPKEGPSILRIQQVVRGDSAAYFCASSHSDRAYEQYFGPGTRLTVT.

This clonotype was seen ten or more times. This sequence joins TRBV7-2 and TRBJ2-7, with 7 bases lining up with TRBD1. The junction had 7 bases not matched to a gene; V was cut back by 4 bases and J by 4 bases. This CDR3 comprises 14 residues. Germline V CDR1 and CDR2: SGHTA, FQGNSA. The DNA for the CDR3 is TGTGCCAGCAGCTCCCCGGGACAGCAGTACGAGCAGTACTTC. Its protein is CASSSPGQQYEQYF.

Ten or more counts support this clonotype. At one end the junction does not follow the germline gene, possibly because of a read error. The CDR3 region is CASSFKETQYF. The CDR3 coding sequence is TGTGCCAGCAGTTTTAAGGAGACCCAGTACTTC. The chain has TRBV5-1 and TRBJ2-5; no reliable D call. The CDR3 runs 11 residues. Germline V gene lookup returns CDR1 SGHRS and CDR2 YFSETQ. Complete variable domain (other parts from reference TRBV5-1 and TRBJ2-5): KAGVTQTPRYLIKTRGQQVTLSCSPISGHRSVSWYQQTPGQGLQFLFEYFSETQRNKGNFPGRFSGRQFSNSRSEMNVSTLELGDSALYLCASSFKETQYFGPGTRLLVL.

This clonotype was seen a handful of times. The chain uses TRBV5-1 and TRBJ1-4; D is perhaps TRBD1 (6 bases). Between the trimmed V and J ends, which lost 7 bases and 5 bases, there was a span of 15 bases. The CDR3 length is 14 residues. The germline V gene encodes CDR1 SGHRS and CDR2 YFSETQ. As DNA, the CDR3 is TGCGCCAGCGGGCTTGGACAGCTCAATGAAAAACTGTTTTTT. Translating it yields CASGLGQLNEKLFF.

A few counts support this clonotype. The J gene is TRBJ2-7, the V gene TRBV4-1; D may be TRBD1 or TRBD2 (5 bases each). The CDR3 length is 14 residues. V shed 3 bases and J shed 3 bases, with 12 bases lying between them. Germline V gives CDR1 MGHRA, CDR2 YSYEKL. CDR3 protein: CASSQRGLGYEQYF. The CDR3 DNA reads as TGCGCCAGCAGCCAGAGGGGTCTAGGCTACGAGCAGTACTTC.